This T cell receptor (beta chain) was profiled in a study of response to subunit inactivated influenza vaccine. In TCRdb, the RT-PCR reads were re-called with MiXCR into one record per CDR3 protein. The sample lists hundreds of thousands of distinct CDR3 sequences; about 11% were seen once. This clonotype was seen only a few times. The data were also submitted as part of a second study, on T cells expressing NK-cell markers. From that report: TCR beta cDNA was generated via 5'RACE template switching incorporating UMIs. It was from sorted CD3+CD56+NKG2C+, CD3+CD56+NKG2C- and CD3+CD56-NKG2C+ T cells that TCR beta repertoires came. The sequencing cohort of eight donors included seven HCMV-seropositive individuals and one seronegative individual. Specificity for HCMV among expanded NKG2C+ T cell clones was not established.

The input for sequencing was PBMCs from blood, taken on the day of vaccination. The TCR sequence derives from a man aged 45 to 65 who received an inactivated influenza vaccine.

The CDR3 protein is CSVAPGTSGAGAQYF. DNA for the CDR3: TGCAGCGTTGCCCCCGGGACTAGCGGAGCAGGGGCGCAGTATTTT. The genes are TRBV29-1 and TRBJ2-3, with 11 bases matching TRBD2. The CDR3 consists of 15 residues. V lost 4 bases to trimming and J lost 10 bases; unmatched junction nucleotides: 13. The germline gives CDR1 SQVTM, CDR2 ANQGSEA.